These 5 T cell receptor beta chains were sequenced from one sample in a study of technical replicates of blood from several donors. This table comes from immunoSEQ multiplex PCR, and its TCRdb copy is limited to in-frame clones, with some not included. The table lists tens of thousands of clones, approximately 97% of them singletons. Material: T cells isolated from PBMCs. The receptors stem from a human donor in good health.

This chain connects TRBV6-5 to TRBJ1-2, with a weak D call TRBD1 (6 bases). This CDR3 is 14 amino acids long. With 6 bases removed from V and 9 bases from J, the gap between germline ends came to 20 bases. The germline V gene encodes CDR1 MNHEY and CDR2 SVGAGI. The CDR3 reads CASRYGQTTFRYTF. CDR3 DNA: TGTGCCAGCAGATACGGACAGACAACATTTCGCTACACCTTC.

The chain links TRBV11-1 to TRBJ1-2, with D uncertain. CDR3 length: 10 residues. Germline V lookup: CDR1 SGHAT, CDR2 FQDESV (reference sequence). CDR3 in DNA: TGTGCTTCGGGGTCGGGCGGCTACACCTTC. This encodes CASGSGGYTF.

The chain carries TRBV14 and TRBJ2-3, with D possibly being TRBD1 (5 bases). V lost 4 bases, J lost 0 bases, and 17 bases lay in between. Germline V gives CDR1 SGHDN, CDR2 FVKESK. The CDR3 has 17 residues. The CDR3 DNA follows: TGTGCCAGCAGCCTCTTGACAGCAAGAATAAGCACAGATACGCAGTATTTT. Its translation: CASSLLTARISTDTQYF. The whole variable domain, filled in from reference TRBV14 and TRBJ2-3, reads EAGVTQFPSHSVIEKGQTVTLRCDPISGHDNLYWYRRVMGKEIKFLLHFVKESKQDESGMPNNRFLAERTGGTYSTLKVQPAELEDSGVYFCASSLLTARISTDTQYFGPGTRLTVL.

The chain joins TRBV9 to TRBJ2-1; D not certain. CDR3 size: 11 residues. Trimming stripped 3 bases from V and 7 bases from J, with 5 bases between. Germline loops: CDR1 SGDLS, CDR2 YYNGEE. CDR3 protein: CASSEHNEQFF. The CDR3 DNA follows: TGTGCCAGCAGCGAGCATAATGAGCAGTTCTTC.

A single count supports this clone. DNA for the CDR3: TGTGCCAGCAGTTCAAAGGCGGGGGGCTTAGGCACCGGGGAGCTGTTTTTT. It translates to CASSSKAGGLGTGELFF. The V gene is TRBV28, the J gene TRBJ2-2, with 8 bases fitting TRBD2. This CDR3 contains 17 residues. Unmatched junction bases numbered 11, after V lost 4 bases and J lost 4 bases. Germline CDR1 MDHEN, CDR2 SYDVKM.